This T cell receptor beta chain was documented in a study of CD8 T cells in Susac syndrome. V dropped 3 bases and J dropped 1 base, with 2 bases sitting between them. The CDR3 is 12 residues long. Germline lookup yields CDR1 ENHRY and CDR2 SYGVKD. Reverse transcription used roughly 0.5 to 1 ug RNA and random hexamers. TCRdb passed the immunoSEQ multiplex PCR reads through MiXCR, listing each CDR3 protein once. The table records 78,000 or so distinct CDR3 sequences, just under 95% of them present only once. The clonotype originates from a human donor with multiple sclerosis. Sequenced sample: CD8+ T cells from PBMCs. The genes are TRBV10-3 and TRBJ2-3, with unresolved D. The CDR3 DNA is TGTGCCATCAGTGAAGGCACAGATACGCAGTATTTT. Amino acids: CAISEGTDTQYF.